This T cell receptor beta chain was sequenced for a study of blood T cell repertoires in COVID-19. Study overall: Sites in the United States, Italy and Spain provided acute and convalescent COVID-19 samples.

The Seattle patients joined while their infection was active and were tracked longitudinally afterward. Here immunoSEQ multiplex PCR was the method, and the copy in TCRdb shows in-frame clones only, minus some. Among about 70,000 clones listed, roughly nine tenths were seen once. The CDR3 sequence is 17 residues long. This chain joins TRBV21-1 and TRBJ2-6; TRBD1, as called in the table, went unchecked against the DNA. TRBV21-1 counts as a pseudogene. The receptor comes from a man aged 45-60 years with COVID-19, enrolled during active disease. Material: peripheral blood. The CDR3 sequence: CASTSRDRGSGANVLTF. CDR3 in DNA: TGTGCCAGCACCAGCCGGGACAGGGGCTCTGGGGCCAACGTCCTGACTTTC.